This is a list of T cell receptor beta chains from one sample in a study of blood T cell repertoires in COVID-19. Clones were read by immunoSEQ multiplex PCR, and TCRdb kept only the in-frame ones, dropping some. The top ten clones hold over 4% of a sample with some 270,000 clones, 85% to 90% of them seen once. Material for sequencing was PBMCs or T cells enriched from blood (not recorded which). These TCRs come from a young woman with acute COVID-19. Each CDR3 is given with its conserved first and last residue. Fields, in order: clone size, V gene, J gene, D gene, CDR3 protein, CDR3 DNA. The D gene is left open where the match is weak. Rows give clone size only sometimes, using once, few, many, or a class for an expanded clone.

-	TRBV19	TRBJ1-1	-	CASRQETQGADGAFF	TGTGCCAGTAGGCAAGAGACACAGGGCGCAGATGGAGCTTTCTTT
-	TRBV19	TRBJ2-5	TRBD2	CASSKTGLVEETQYF	TGTGCCAGTAGCAAGACGGGACTAGTAGAGGAGACCCAGTACTTC
-	TRBV27	TRBJ2-5	-	CASTINRAQETQYF	TGTGCCAGCACCATCAACAGGGCCCAAGAGACCCAGTACTTC
once	TRBV10-3	TRBJ1-4	TRBD1	CAISESQGAGEKLFF	TGTGCCATCAGTGAGTCACAGGGGGCAGGAGAAAAACTGTTTTTT
-	TRBV7-3	TRBJ2-2	-	CASSSPTAPNTGELFF	TGTGCCAGCAGCTCCCCGACAGCACCGAACACCGGGGAGCTGTTTTTT
-	TRBV10-3	TRBJ1-2	TRBD1	CATEGTGNYGYTF	TGTGCCACCGAAGGGACAGGGAACTATGGCTACACCTTC
-	TRBV27	TRBJ2-7	-	CASSPIDRFYEQYF	TGTGCCAGCAGTCCCATAGACAGGTTCTACGAGCAGTACTTC
-	TRBV27	TRBJ1-5	-	CASRGYSNQPQHF	TGTGCCAGCCGAGGATATAGCAATCAGCCCCAGCATTTT
once	TRBV19	TRBJ2-2	TRBD2	CASSTSGLTSMELFF	TGTGCCAGTAGTACTAGCGGGCTTACCTCGATGGAGCTGTTTTTT
-	TRBV5-4	TRBJ1-5	-	CASSWGGQTNQPQHF	TGTGCCAGCAGCTGGGGCGGACAGACAAATCAGCCCCAGCATTTT
-	TRBV9	TRBJ2-2	TRBD1	CASSVGQGANTGELFF	TGTGCCAGCAGCGTAGGACAGGGGGCGAACACCGGGGAGCTGTTTTTT
-	TRBV9	TRBJ2-4	-	CASSAGYTGIQYF	TGTGCCAGCAGCGCGGGATACACCGGGATTCAGTACTTC
-	TRBV18	TRBJ2-6	-	CASSPVRDISNVLTF	TGTGCCAGCTCACCGGTCAGGGATATTTCCAACGTCCTGACTTTC
-	TRBV5-4	TRBJ2-6	-	CASTARRVSGANVLTF	TGTGCCAGCACCGCCCGCAGGGTCTCTGGGGCCAACGTCCTGACTTTC
-	TRBV11-2	TRBJ2-5	TRBD2	CASSAGASGLETQYF	TGTGCCAGCAGCGCCGGGGCTAGCGGGTTGGAGACCCAGTACTTC
-	TRBV10-3	TRBJ2-7	TRBD2	CAISDLGTSGRGFYEQYF	TGTGCCATCAGTGACTTGGGGACTAGCGGGAGGGGGTTTTACGAGCAGTACTTC
-	TRBV21-1	TRBJ2-1	-	CATGKGEQFF	TGTGCCACCGGGAAGGGTGAGCAGTTCTTC
-	TRBV28	TRBJ2-2	-	CASSLRRDTGELFF	TGTGCCAGCAGTTTGAGGAGAGATACTGGGGAGCTGTTTTTT
-	TRBV7-6	TRBJ2-7	-	CASQTSSYEQYF	TGTGCCAGCCAAACCTCTAGCTACGAGCAGTACTTC
-	TRBV19	TRBJ1-3	-	CASTPGPGNTIYF	TGTGCCAGTACCCCGGGTCCTGGAAACACCATATATTTT
-	TRBV30	TRBJ2-2	-	CAWRGLDTGELFF	TGTGCCTGGAGGGGGCTCGACACCGGGGAGCTGTTTTTT
few	TRBV7-2	TRBJ2-5	TRBD1	CASSLGGGGETQYF	TGTGCCAGCAGCTTAGGAGGGGGCGGTGAGACCCAGTACTTC
-	TRBV27	TRBJ1-4	TRBD1	CASRLGGPNEKLFF	TGTGCCAGCAGGCTAGGGGGCCCTAATGAAAAACTGTTTTTT
-	TRBV4-1	TRBJ1-5	-	CASSQDSGFNQPQHF	TGCGCCAGCAGCCAAGATTCAGGATTCAATCAGCCCCAGCATTTT
-	TRBV28	TRBJ2-7	-	CASSFETPKFYEQYF	TGTGCCAGCAGTTTCGAGACACCGAAGTTCTACGAGCAGTACTTC
-	TRBV7-2	TRBJ2-7	TRBD2	CASSSPTSGSIHEQYF	TGTGCCAGCAGCTCACCGACTAGCGGGAGTATCCACGAGCAGTACTTC
-	TRBV28	TRBJ1-2	TRBD1	CASSFGTDGYTF	TGTGCCAGCAGTTTCGGGACAGATGGCTACACCTTC
-	TRBV4-1	TRBJ2-7	-	CASSQDSKGGHSPYEQYF	TGCGCCAGCAGCCAAGATTCGAAGGGGGGGCACAGCCCCTACGAGCAGTACTTC
few	TRBV9	TRBJ2-3	TRBD2	CASSGTSGTDTQYF	TGTGCCAGCAGCGGGACTAGCGGCACAGATACGCAGTATTTT
-	TRBV27	TRBJ1-6	TRBD1	CASSFLGQLDSPLHF	TGTGCCAGCAGTTTTCTGGGACAGCTAGATTCACCCCTCCACTTT
-	TRBV7-9	TRBJ1-3	-	CASTPRGVDSGNTIYF	TGTGCCAGCACCCCACGCGGGGTGGACTCTGGAAACACCATATATTTT
-	TRBV29-1	TRBJ2-2	TRBD2	CSVELAGSNTGELFF	TGCAGCGTTGAACTAGCGGGTTCGAACACCGGGGAGCTGTTTTTT
-	TRBV7-6	TRBJ1-5	-	CASSHKNQPQHF	TGTGCCAGCAGTCACAAAAATCAGCCCCAGCATTTT
-	TRBV9	TRBJ1-2	-	CASSVDRGTNYGYTF	TGTGCCAGCAGCGTAGATAGGGGTACAAACTATGGCTACACCTTC
-	TRBV5-1	TRBJ2-7	-	CASSWATSSYEQYF	TGCGCCAGCAGCTGGGCTACAAGCTCCTACGAGCAGTACTTC
-	TRBV19	TRBJ1-1	-	CASSANTDPQANTEAFF	TGTGCCAGTAGTGCCAACACAGACCCACAAGCGAACACTGAAGCTTTCTTT
-	TRBV27	TRBJ1-1	-	CASSLSGGAEAFF	TGTGCCAGCAGTTTATCGGGGGGGGCTGAAGCTTTCTTT
-	TRBV29-1	TRBJ2-7	-	CSGKDGSSYEQYF	TGCAGCGGAAAGGACGGGAGCTCCTACGAGCAGTACTTC
-	TRBV6-4	TRBJ2-2	TRBD1	CASSEAGTGCVSGELFF	TGTGCCAGCAGTGAAGCCGGGACAGGGTGTGTCTCCGGGGAGCTGTTTTTT
-	TRBV10-3	TRBJ1-5	-	CAISESRDKLPQHF	TGTGCCATCAGTGAGTCGAGGGACAAGCTTCCCCAGCATTTT
-	TRBV30	TRBJ1-3	-	CALDSNSGNTIYF	TGTGCCTTGGACAGTAACTCTGGAAACACCATATATTTT
-	TRBV11-2	TRBJ2-7	-	CASSLDSEYYEQYF	TGTGCCAGCAGCTTAGATTCGGAGTACTACGAGCAGTACTTC
once	TRBV24-1	TRBJ2-2	-	CATSETNTGELFF	TGTGCCACCAGTGAAACTAACACCGGGGAGCTGTTTTTT
-	TRBV27	TRBJ1-2	-	CASRTGQNGYTF	TGTGCCAGCAGAACCGGACAGAATGGCTACACCTTC
-	TRBV10-3	TRBJ2-3	TRBD1	CAISGTGVGADTQYF	TGTGCCATCAGTGGGACAGGGGTAGGGGCAGATACGCAGTATTTT
once	TRBV2	TRBJ1-2	-	CASSESAREDGYTF	TGTGCCAGCAGTGAATCCGCCCGGGAGGATGGCTACACCTTC
once	TRBV19	TRBJ2-3	TRBD1	CASSPKGAGVGTQYF	TGTGCCAGTAGTCCCAAGGGGGCAGGGGTTGGTACGCAGTATTTT
few	TRBV10-3	TRBJ2-7	-	CAISVTGNEQYF	TGTGCCATCAGCGTAACAGGGAACGAGCAGTACTTC
-	TRBV14	TRBJ1-2	-	CASSQGTVYGYTF	TGTGCCAGCAGCCAAGGGACAGTCTATGGCTACACCTTC
-	TRBV5-6	TRBJ1-3	-	CASSNNFIGVTIYF	TGTGCCAGCAGCAATAACTTTATCGGGGTCACCATATATTTT
-	TRBV27	TRBJ1-5	-	CASSAYNNQPQHF	TGTGCCAGCAGTGCTTACAACAATCAGCCCCAGCATTTT
-	TRBV28	TRBJ1-2	-	CASSLRTPPGYTF	TGTGCCAGCAGCCTCCGGACTCCGCCAGGCTACACCTTC
-	TRBV4-2	TRBJ2-2	-	CASSQENRNTGELFF	TGTGCCAGCAGCCAAGAGAACAGGAACACCGGGGAGCTGTTTTTT
-	TRBV7-9	TRBJ2-7	-	CASSSPLAPYEQYF	TGTGCCAGCAGCTCCCCTTTGGCCCCCTACGAGCAGTACTTC
-	TRBV5-1	TRBJ2-1	-	CASTTAETSNEQFF	TGCGCCAGCACTACAGCGGAGACTAGTAATGAGCAGTTCTTC
-	TRBV28	TRBJ2-7	-	CASHTRWGPAFEQYF	TGTGCCAGCCATACGAGGTGGGGGCCCGCGTTCGAGCAGTACTTC
-	TRBV4-1	TRBJ2-1	-	CASSQGGDNEQFF	TGCGCCAGCAGCCAGGGCGGGGACAATGAGCAGTTCTTC
-	TRBV28	TRBJ2-7	TRBD2	CASSLLSGGAYEQYF	TGTGCCAGCAGTTTATTGTCGGGAGGAGCCTACGAGCAGTACTTC
-	TRBV28	TRBJ2-7	-	CASSTPGQGRGSYEQYF	TGTGCCAGCAGTACACCGGGGCAGGGGAGGGGTTCCTACGAGCAGTACTTC
-	TRBV4-1	TRBJ2-1	TRBD2	CASSQREGGLAVYNEQFF	TGCGCCAGCAGCCAAAGGGAGGGGGGACTAGCGGTTTACAATGAGCAGTTCTTC